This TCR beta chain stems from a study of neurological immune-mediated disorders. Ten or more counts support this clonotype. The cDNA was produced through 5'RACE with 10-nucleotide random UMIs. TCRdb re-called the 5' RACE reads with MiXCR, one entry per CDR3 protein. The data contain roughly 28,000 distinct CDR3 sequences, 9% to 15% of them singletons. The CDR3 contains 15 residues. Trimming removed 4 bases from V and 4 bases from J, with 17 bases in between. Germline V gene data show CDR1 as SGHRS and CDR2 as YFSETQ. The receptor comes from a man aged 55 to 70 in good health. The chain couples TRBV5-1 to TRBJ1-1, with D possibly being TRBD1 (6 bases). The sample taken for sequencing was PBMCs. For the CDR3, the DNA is TGCGCCAGCAGCCCAGGCCGAGGGGGAGGCACTGAAGCTTTCTTT. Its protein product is CASSPGRGGGTEAFF.